This is a list of T cell receptor beta chains from one sample in a study of blood T cell repertoires in COVID-19. Sequencing was performed with immunoSEQ multiplex PCR; in TCRdb, only in-frame clones are kept and a portion is missing. Among over 300,000 clones listed, around nine tenths were seen once. Sequencing was carried out using PBMCs or T cells enriched from blood (not recorded which). These receptors all come from a middle-aged woman who had recovered from COVID-19. Each CDR3 is given with its conserved first and last residue. D genes are given only for firm matches. Clone size is shown for a subset of rows, as once, few, many or a class of expanded clone.

j_gene	d_gene	v_gene	abundance	CDR3nt	CDR3aa
TRBJ2-5	NA	TRBV9	NA	TGTGCCAGCAGCGCCCCGGCCGGGGTGGAGACCCAGTACTTC	CASSAPAGVETQYF
TRBJ1-4	TRBD1	TRBV18	NA	TGTGCCAGCTCACCGGGACAGAGTAATGAAAAACTGTTTTTT	CASSPGQSNEKLFF
TRBJ2-2	NA	TRBV30	NA	TGTGCCTGGAGTGTAGGCGGGGCTTGGACCGGGGAGCTGTTTTTT	CAWSVGGAWTGELFF
TRBJ1-2	TRBD1	TRBV25-1	NA	TGTGCCAGCAGTGACTTGACAGGGTTGGGTCACTATGGCTACACCTTC	CASSDLTGLGHYGYTF
TRBJ2-1	NA	TRBV30	NA	TGTGCCTGGCGGAGGTTCTACAATGAGCAGTTCTTC	CAWRRFYNEQFF
TRBJ2-2	TRBD2	TRBV9	once	TGTGCCAGCAGCGTTCCAAAACTAGCGGGAGGACTGAACACCGGGGAGCTGTTTTTT	CASSVPKLAGGLNTGELFF
TRBJ2-1	NA	TRBV5-1	NA	TGCGCCAGCAGCTTGGTTGCGGCCTCCTACAATGAGCAGTTCTTC	CASSLVAASYNEQFF
TRBJ2-3	NA	TRBV5-1	NA	TGCGCCAGCAGCCCTCGACAACCCCCAAATACGCAGTATTTT	CASSPRQPPNTQYF
TRBJ1-1	TRBD1	TRBV12-3/TRBV12-4	NA	TGTGCCAGCAGTACGGGACAGGACACTGAAGCTTTCTTT	CASSTGQDTEAFF
TRBJ2-2	TRBD2	TRBV10-3	few	TGTGCCATCAGTAAGGGACTAGCGGGAGAAGCGGCCGGGGAGCTGTTTTTT	CAISKGLAGEAAGELFF
TRBJ1-2	NA	TRBV7-9	once	TGTGCCAGCAGCTCCTCGGACAGCCCTAACTATGGCTACACCTTC	CASSSSDSPNYGYTF
TRBJ1-1	NA	TRBV5-4	NA	TGTGCCAGCAGCCCCCCAGGGGCCTTAGATTTGAACACTGAAGCTTTCTTT	CASSPPGALDLNTEAFF
TRBJ1-1	NA	TRBV9	NA	TGTGCCAGCAGCCCGTCGGGGGTTGAAGCTTTCTTT	CASSPSGVEAFF
TRBJ2-7	TRBD2	TRBV3-1/TRBV3-2	NA	TGTGCCAGCAGCCAAGGGACTAGCGGGAGGCCGGTATCCTACGAGCAGTACTTC	CASSQGTSGRPVSYEQYF
TRBJ1-3	NA	TRBV19	many	TGTGCCAGTAAGTGGACAGACACTGGAAACACCATATATTTT	CASKWTDTGNTIYF
TRBJ1-1	TRBD1	TRBV10-3	NA	TGTGCCATCAGTGAGTCAAGGCAGGGGGCTGAAGCTTTCTTT	CAISESRQGAEAFF
TRBJ1-1	NA	TRBV12-3/TRBV12-4	NA	TGTGCCAGCAGTGACATTGCTTCCCGGGCTTTCTTT	CASSDIASRAFF
TRBJ2-3	TRBD1	TRBV5-1	NA	TGCGCCAGCAGCTTACGGACAGGCGGGCCAGATACGCAGTATTTT	CASSLRTGGPDTQYF
TRBJ2-6	NA	TRBV21-1	NA	TGTGCCAGCAGCCCCGGACACGTCTCTGGGGCCAACGTCCTGACTTTC	CASSPGHVSGANVLTF
TRBJ1-1	NA	TRBV29-1	NA	TGCAGCGTGGGACATTTGAACACTGAAGCTTTCTTT	CSVGHLNTEAFF
TRBJ2-5	NA	TRBV7-3	NA	TGTGCCAGCAGCTTAACCAGGGTAGGGGACACCCTCCAAGAGACCCAGTACTTC	CASSLTRVGDTLQETQYF
TRBJ1-1	NA	TRBV12-3/TRBV12-4	NA	TGTGCCAGCAGTTGGGGAGATGACGCTGAAGCTTTCTTT	CASSWGDDAEAFF